Below, one T cell receptor beta chain is given with its context. This clone was picked up a small number of times. What this receptor recognizes is not known. Qualities for individual bases were not recorded, and no much larger clone is one base off. Trimming costs V 4 bases and J 4 bases, and their ends lie 19 bases apart. Counted from cysteine to phenylalanine, this CDR3 has 16 amino acids. Just CDR3 DNA is preserved here, 48 bases in frame from base 1. CDR1 and CDR2 are drawn from the germline V gene (reference sequence): SEHNR, FQNEAQ. The data derive from a study of cytomegalovirus exposure and HLA in healthy donors (dated by TCRdb to 2015 to 2018). A note on the overall study: In an earlier analysis of roughly 590 of the donors, 250 to 350 Gb of sequence data and about 110 million unique TCR beta sequences from approximately 180 million T cells were reported. A later analysis re-analyzed previously published TCR beta repertoires from 550 to 700 donors and added high-resolution HLA genotyping to study TCR occurrence patterns. The study combined high-throughput TCR immunosequencing, statistical association of individual TCRs with disease status, and machine learning to predict cytomegalovirus infection status. An earlier analysis of approximately 630 of the donors applied high-throughput TCR beta sequencing to assess whether each TCR beta V gene segment acted as functional or pseudogenic. Rather than drawing on any new phenotypic data, the later analysis identified candidate immune exposures from TCR beta sequences and the way those sequences occurred across donors. The number of typed donors differed by locus: 629-630 for A, B, C, DRB1 and DQB1; 522 for DQA1; 606 for DPA1; and approximately 450 for DPB1. About five DR-DQ haplotypes were handled as single units for association and clustering, since linkage in the cohort was strong. Every discovery cohort repertoire had been produced on one sequencing platform. Genome-wide SNP genotypes for about three fifths of the roughly 670 donors were used in a later genetic analysis, which treated that subset as a discovery cohort. In addition to the first cohort of hundreds of subjects, a separate validation cohort of 100 to 150 different subjects was used. Among about 410 genotyped donors of the cohort, an average of about 220,000 unique TCR beta nucleotide sequences was sequenced per donor, of which about 19% were non-productive. The genetic ancestry cluster associated with self-reported Caucasian donors included over 65% of the roughly 380 genotyped donors. HLA typing included class I and class II loci at four-digit resolution. The T cell repertoires of 666 subjects were profiled by immunosequencing and related to cytomegalovirus serostatus. Donor age, sex, ethnicity and CMV serostatus were compiled alongside the repertoire data. An early release covering some 640 HLA-typed donors comprised approximately 300 gigabases of sequencing data and around 86 million unique TCR sequences. The study was designed to test whether signatures of past pathogen exposure could be identified by cataloging public T cell receptors.

Paper-wide results and their limitations: In a later analysis, most CMV-associated TCR beta chains were found to appear HLA-restricted, with HLA associations seemingly driven largely by CMV exposure. The earlier analysis of approximately 560 of the donors excluded roughly 16 rarely observed V segments, including chromosome 9 orphons, because counts were too low. According to a later analysis, parvovirus B19, influenza, CMV and Epstein-Barr virus appeared linked to several top co-occurrence clusters. Because HLA typing was missing for some donors at each locus, association tests included only the typed subset. A group of highly shared sequence variants was considered likely to be a technical artifact of the sequencing pipeline. In an earlier analysis of 587 of the donors, most TCR beta V segments appeared in productive rearrangements about 87% or about 30% of the time, broadly matching IMGT annotations. Because the 87-base-pair reads could not distinguish some IMGT-functional V segments, including TRBV6-2 and TRBV6-3, those segments were excluded. In a later analysis, HLA-associated TCR beta chains were found to be more clonally expanded and to have lower generation probabilities than equally common non-associated chains. A further reported finding was that TCR beta sequences accurately predicted the HLA-A and HLA-B alleles for most subjects in the first cohort. The classifier was reported to diagnose cytomegalovirus status with high specificity and sensitivity in both the original cohort and the validation cohort. Linkage disequilibrium might explain the correlated functional status among segregating V segments, but an unknown experimental factor could not be excluded. The study gave a list of about 150 TCR beta chains associated with cytomegalovirus. The cohort was sequenced for TCR beta chains only, and without alpha or paired-chain data the features that could be detected were limited. Immune exposure information for the cohort was limited to CMV serostatus. In vitro tests confirmed that a few of the cytomegalovirus-associated TCR beta chains recognize cytomegalovirus antigens. A later genetic analysis associated a missense DCLRE1C variant with V-gene and J-gene trimming of TCR beta chains, and an independent cohort replicated the association. In a later genetic analysis, fewer N-insertions in productive TCRs were reported among donors in an Asian-associated ancestry cluster than the approximately 670-donor mean. When HLA alleles, especially DR and DQ, strongly co-occurred, TCR associations were difficult to assign to individual alleles. Most TCR sequences were observed very rarely across donors, whereas some public TCRs were present in many individuals. Specific HLA alleles were associated with 15,000 to 20,000 TCR beta sequences at a false discovery rate of 0.05 in a later analysis. The authors suggested that the approach could potentially be generalized to other disease states and immunological phenotypes. In a later analysis, TCR association rates were found to vary across HLA loci, with the most associated TCRs seen for DRB1 alleles and the fewest for HLA-C alleles. Presence/absence analyses assumed roughly uniform sequencing depth across donors, an assumption that may not hold.

The cohort consisted of 650 to 850 healthy bone marrow donors. Cohort members were all nominally healthy when sampled, although unrecorded immune exposures were likely present. The donor tested CMV seronegative and was one of the 352 seronegative cohort members. A peripheral blood sample was collected from each donor, and TCR beta sequencing was performed on peripheral blood mononuclear cells. The Qiagen DNeasy Blood Extraction Kit was used to extract genomic DNA from the blood cell samples. Library prep was done by the immunoSEQ multiplex PCR assay. For the multiplex PCR, a mixture combining 60 forward primers for TCR Vbeta segments and 13 reverse primers for TCR Jbeta segments was used. Amplification of the CDR3 region of rearranged TCR beta genes was performed with a multiplex PCR assay on genomic DNA. On the Illumina HiSeq System, the amplified TCR beta libraries were sequenced as 87-base-pair reads. Concerning the study's data processing: A later analysis counted about 76 million unique TCR beta chains across the 500 to 850 repertoires, and about 10 million of these chains were shared by at least two donors. A nearest-neighbor algorithm error-corrected the raw reads and collapsed the reads into unique sequences, merging closely related sequences to remove PCR and sequencing errors. Alignment of CDR3 sequences to IMGT reference sequences was used to assign V, D and J gene segments. For a sequence to be retained, at least a six-nucleotide match to both a V gene segment and a J gene segment was required. A rearrangement counted as productive if the CDR3 had no stop codons and remained in frame with V and J, and every other rearrangement counted as non-productive. CDR3 was defined by IMGT convention, running from the second conserved V-encoded cysteine to the conserved J-encoded phenylalanine. Sequences without an unambiguous match to a single V gene segment were excluded from the earlier analysis of about 640 of the donors. In an earlier analysis of approximately 590 of the donors, a V segment was called functional when productive rearrangements were above 56.7%, and segregating when the standard deviation between donors exceeded 5%. A statistical classification framework was built to diagnose cytomegalovirus status from the catalog of TCR beta chain sequences. In a later analysis, V and J genes were assigned by comparing TCR nucleotide sequences against IMGT/GENE-DB human TR gene sequences. In a later analysis, CDR3 sequences and most-parsimonious VDJ recombination scenarios were assigned using the TCRdist pipeline. In a later analysis, every TCR beta chain was defined by the combination of its CDR3 amino acid sequence and its V-gene family, and reads without a unique V-gene family were dropped. As a way to deal with suspected cross-contamination and a sequencing artifact, a later analysis dropped over 550 nucleotide sequences that were highly shared and had low generation probability. In a later analysis, a clonal expansion index was calculated for each public chain from normalized within-repertoire ranks of inferred template counts. A later analysis computed generation probabilities with a VDJ recombination model fitted to out-of-frame rearrangements, and checked the results against IGoR. In a later analysis, TCR-TCR, TCR-HLA and TCR-CMV co-occurrence was scored with hypergeometric tests, and a repertoire-size bias correction was applied to TCR pairs. To estimate false discovery rates, a later analysis permuted the HLA or CMV assignments 20 times. A later analysis grouped co-occurring TCRs with DBSCAN, adding TCRdist sequence similarity when clustering within HLA-allele-positive subsets. Co-occurrence clustering excluded repertoires with fewer than 30,000 or more than 120,000 public chains, plus five with anomalous nucleotide sharing. TCRdb stores this immuneACCESS table with in-frame sequences only. Part of the clones is absent; in the studies checked, under half of the shortfall reflects unresolved V genes, and no reason is known for the rest. That table gives V, J and clone size, and the DNA gave D and trimming. Present in this sample are about 180,000 clones, approximately 81% of which were seen just once. Roughly 2% of the sample comes from the top ten.

The receptor chain draws on TRBV7-9 and TRBJ1-2; tentative D gene TRBD1, with 5 bases matching. Sequences were obtained from PBMCs. The sequence was collected from a woman younger than 45 in good health and CMV-seronegative. This receptor carries the CDR3 CASSSFQGKGSYGYTF. The base sequence is TGTGCCAGCAGCTCCTTTCAGGGAAAGGGATCCTATGGCTACACCTTC. With the rest looked up from the reference TRBV7-9 and TRBJ1-2 genes rather than sequenced, the full variable domain is DTGVSQNPRHKITKRGQNVTFRCDPISEHNRLYWYRQTLGQGPEFLTYFQNEAQLEKSRLLSDRFSAERPKGSFSTLEIQRTEQGDSAMYLCASSSFQGKGSYGYTFGSGTRLTVV.